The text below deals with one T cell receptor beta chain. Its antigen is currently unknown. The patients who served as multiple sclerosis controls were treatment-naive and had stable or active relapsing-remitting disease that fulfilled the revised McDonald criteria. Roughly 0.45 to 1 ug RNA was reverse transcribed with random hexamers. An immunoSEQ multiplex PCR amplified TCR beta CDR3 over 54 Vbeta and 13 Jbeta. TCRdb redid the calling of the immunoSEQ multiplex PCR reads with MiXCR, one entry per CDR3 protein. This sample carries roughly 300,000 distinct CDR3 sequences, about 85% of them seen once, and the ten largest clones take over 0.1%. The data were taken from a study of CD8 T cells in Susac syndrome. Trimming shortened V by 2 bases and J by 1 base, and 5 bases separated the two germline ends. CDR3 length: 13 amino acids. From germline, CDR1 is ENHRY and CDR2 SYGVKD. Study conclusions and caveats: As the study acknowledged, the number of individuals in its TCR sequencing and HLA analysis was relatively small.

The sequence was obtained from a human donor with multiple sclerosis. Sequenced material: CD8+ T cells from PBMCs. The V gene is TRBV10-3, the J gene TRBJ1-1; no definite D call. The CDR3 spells CAISEEGNTEAFF. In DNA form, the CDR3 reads TGTGCCATCAGTGAGGAGGGGAACACTGAAGCTTTCTTT.